These 2 T cell receptor beta chains originate from one sample sequenced in a study of PD-1 blockade in classical Hodgkin lymphoma. Generated by immunoSEQ multiplex PCR, the TCRdb table keeps only in-frame clones and is missing some. Of fewer than 55,000 clones listed, just under 80% are singletons. Time point: cycle 4 day 1 (C4D1), after around six weeks of nivolumab. After autologous stem cell transplantation all patients relapsed, and prior brentuximab vedotin exposure differed between cohorts. The source material was peripheral blood mononuclear cells (PBMCs), sampled before the fourth cycle of nivolumab. The receptor source for this set is a human donor with classical Hodgkin lymphoma.

V and J are TRBV7-8 and TRBJ2-7; D is ambiguous. In germline, CDR1 is SGHVS, CDR2 FQNEAQ. Trimming cost V 5 bases and J 6 bases, with 11 bases left between them. The CDR3 runs 12 residues. CDR3 residues: CASSPQPGEQYF. The CDR3 DNA reads as TGTGCCAGCAGCCCACAACCGGGCGAGCAGTACTTC.

The CDR3 DNA follows: TGTGCCAGCAGTTATAGTTCCTACGAGCAGTACTTC. Residues: CASSYSSYEQYF. This sequence joins TRBV6-5 and TRBJ2-7; D call uncertain. Trimming pared 3 bases from V and 1 base from J, leaving 4 bases between. The CDR3 runs 12 residues. The germline V gene has CDR1 MNHEY and CDR2 SVGAGI.